These 11 T cell receptor beta chains were all obtained from the same sample, sequenced in a study of OX40 agonist ivuxolimab in advanced cancers. Clones were read by immunoSEQ multiplex PCR, and TCRdb kept only the in-frame ones, dropping some. The sample shows fewer than 100,000 clones, around nine tenths of them seen only once. Source: CD4+ or CD8+ T cells sorted from blood, taken in a trial of the OX40 agonist ivuxolimab. Receptor source: an adult with an advanced solid tumor such as melanoma, head and neck, liver or kidney cancer.

V and J are TRBV7-6 and TRBJ1-5; a weak D match, TRBD1 (6 bases). Germline V gene data show CDR1 as SGHVS and CDR2 as FNYEAQ. The length of the CDR3 is 13 residues. V was pared by 1 base and J by 8 bases, with 9 bases between. In nucleotides, the CDR3 is TGTGCCAGCAGCTTAGGGACAGAGAAGCCCCAGCATTTT. The encoded protein is CASSLGTEKPQHF.

The chain recombines TRBV10-1 with TRBJ1-1, with 8 nucleotides matching TRBD1. Trimming took 2 bases from V and 6 from J; bases not matched to a gene: 8. This CDR3 comprises 15 residues. Germline V gene data show CDR1 as WNHNN and CDR2 as SYGVQD (reference sequence). The CDR3 spells CASSENRGNLAEAFF. CDR3 sequence (DNA): TGCGCCAGCAGTGAGAACAGGGGGAATTTGGCTGAAGCTTTCTTT.

The V and J genes are TRBV28 and TRBJ1-2; no reliable D call. The V end lost 2 bases, the J end lost 3 bases, and 10 bases lay between the germline ends. The CDR3 runs 14 residues. Germline V gene data show CDR1 as MDHEN and CDR2 as SYDVKM. In DNA form, the CDR3 reads TGTGCCAGCAGTTTAATAGGGATACACTATGGCTACACCTTC. Translated, it gives CASSLIGIHYGYTF.

This sequence joins TRBV30 and TRBJ2-5, with D perhaps given as TRBD1 or TRBD2 (5 bases each). V dropped 1 base and J dropped 5 bases, with 20 bases sitting between them. CDR1 is GTSNPN, CDR2 SVGIG, per germline (reference sequence). This CDR3 is built from 16 residues. CDR3 sequence (DNA): TGTGCCTGGAGTGCAATGGACACTCCTTGGGGGGAGACCCAGTACTTC. Protein sequence: CAWSAMDTPWGETQYF.

The gene calls are TRBV19 and TRBJ2-3, with D perhaps being TRBD1 or TRBD2 (5 bases each). The CDR3 totals 17 residues. Per germline, CDR1 LNHDA and CDR2 SQIVND (reference sequence). V lost 5 bases to trimming and J lost 3 bases, with 21 bases between them. The CDR3 loop is CASSPRGTFKRTDTQYF. CDR3 coding DNA: TGTGCCAGTAGTCCGAGAGGGACCTTTAAAAGGACAGATACGCAGTATTTT.

The chain combines TRBV27 with TRBJ2-2; tentative D call: TRBD2 (5 bases). In germline, CDR1 is MNHEY, CDR2 SMNVEV (reference sequence). Trimming stripped 4 bases from V and 4 bases from J, with 16 bases between. This CDR3 has 16 residues. The CDR3 region is CASSSNAGIRTGELFF. CDR3 sequence (DNA): TGTGCCAGCAGTTCCAACGCCGGGATTCGCACCGGGGAGCTGTTTTTT.

This clone is labeled medium-sized. V is TRBV30 and J is TRBJ1-3; D not resolved. V was pared by 7 bases and J by 0 bases, with 10 bases between. This CDR3 comprises 13 residues. The V gene's germline CDR1 is GTSNPN and CDR2 SVGIG (reference sequence). CDR3 in amino acids: CASEPGSGNTIYF. The CDR3 DNA sequence: TGTGCCTCGGAGCCGGGCTCTGGAAACACCATATATTTT. Drawing the rest from reference TRBV30 and TRBJ1-3, the complete variable domain is SQTIHQWPATLVQPVGSPLSLECTVEGTSNPNLYWYRQAAGRGLQLLFYSVGIGQISSEVPQNLSASRPQDRQFILSSKKLLLSDSGFYLCASEPGSGNTIYFGEGSWLTVV.

The chain uses TRBV6-6 and TRBJ2-3, with 12 positions matching TRBD1. CDR1 and CDR2 (germline): MNHNY, SVGAGI (reference sequence). Losses at the gene ends were 7 bases for V and 6 bases for J; bases not matched to a gene: 5. The CDR3 totals 14 residues. The CDR3 nucleotides read TGTGCCAGCACCCGGGACAGGGGGCGGGATACGCAGTATTTT. Amino acid sequence: CASTRDRGRDTQYF.

This clone has only a few counts. This chain connects TRBV4-2 to TRBJ1-2; 12 positions agree with TRBD1. This CDR3 is 15 amino acids long. The germline CDR1 and CDR2 sequences are LGHNA and YNFKEQ. V lost 4 bases, J lost 3 bases, and 3 bases stayed unmatched. Here the CDR3 reads CASSRGTGGDYGYTF. The CDR3 DNA follows: TGTGCCAGCAGCCGAGGGACAGGGGGCGACTATGGCTACACCTTC.

The chain employs TRBV18 and TRBJ2-7; the match to TRBD2 covers 9 bases. The CDR3 covers 16 residues. V dropped 0 bases and J dropped 5; count of bases not matched to a gene: 8. The germline V gene has CDR1 KGHSH and CDR2 LQKENI. Here the CDR3 reads CASSPPIASGDHEQYF. As DNA, the CDR3 is TGTGCCAGCTCACCACCGATCGCTAGCGGGGATCACGAGCAGTACTTC.

V and J are TRBV5-1 and TRBJ2-2; TRBD1 agrees at 8 bases. The ends lost 4 bases at V and 0 bases at J; junction bases unmatched: 5. CDR1 and CDR2 from the germline V gene are SGHRS and YFSETQ. CDR3 length: 16 amino acids. CDR3 residues: CASSPGQGSNTGELFF. CDR3 nucleotides: TGCGCCAGCAGCCCCGGACAGGGATCGAACACCGGGGAGCTGTTTTTT.